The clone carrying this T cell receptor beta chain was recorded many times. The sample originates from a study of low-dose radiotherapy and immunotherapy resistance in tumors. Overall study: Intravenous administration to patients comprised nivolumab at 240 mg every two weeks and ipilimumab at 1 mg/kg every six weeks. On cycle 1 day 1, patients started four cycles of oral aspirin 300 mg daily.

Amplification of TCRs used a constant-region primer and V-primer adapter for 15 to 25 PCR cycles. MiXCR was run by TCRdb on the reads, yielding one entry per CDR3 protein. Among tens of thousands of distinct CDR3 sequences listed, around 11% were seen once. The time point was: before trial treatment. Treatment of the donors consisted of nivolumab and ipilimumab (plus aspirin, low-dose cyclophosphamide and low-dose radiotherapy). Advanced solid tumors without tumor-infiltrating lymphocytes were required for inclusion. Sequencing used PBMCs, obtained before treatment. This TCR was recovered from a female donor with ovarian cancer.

In DNA, the CDR3 is TGTGCCAGCAGTTTGGGGCCTACGCTCTCCTACGAGCAGTACTTC. This gives the protein CASSLGPTLSYEQYF. This rearrangement joins TRBV27 to TRBJ2-7, with D tentatively TRBD1 (5 bases). The CDR3 is 15 residues long. Looked up from germline, CDR1 is MNHEY and CDR2 is SMNVEV (reference sequence). The V and J ends lost 3 bases and 0 bases respectively, with 12 bases between them.